Following are 4 T cell receptor beta chains from one sample sequenced in a study of CD8 T cells in ankylosing spondylitis listed by TCRdb under 2017. The study at large found these results: Blood from ankylosing spondylitis patients appeared to be characterized by a TCR beta motif made up of 8 or 9 highly homologous amino acid variants.

The library was generated by 5' RACE. Data came from an Illumina HiSeq 2500. TCRdb handled the public reads itself, with Q25 trimming in fastp and clone calling in MiXCR, and kept productive beta chains. Records with the same CDR3 protein are collapsed into one entry carrying the most frequent genes and DNA. The sample table records about 440,000 distinct CDR3 sequences; more than 15% of these occur just once. Approximately 1% of the sample is held by the ten biggest clonotypes. These TCRs' antigens remain unknown. The sample consisted of blood, either unsorted or a sorted T cell fraction (not recorded which). Source of these receptors: a male donor with ankylosing spondylitis.

In this sample, this clonotype turned up a few times. The chain employs TRBV19 and TRBJ2-5; D remains unclear. CDR1 and CDR2 from the germline V gene are LNHDA and SQIVND (reference sequence). Between the trimmed V and J ends, which lost 4 bases and 2 bases, there was a span of 8 bases. The CDR3 loop spans 13 amino acids. The CDR3 sequence: CASSNQKQETQYF. The CDR3 DNA is TGTGCCAGTAGTAACCAAAAGCAAGAGACCCAGTACTTC. The full variable domain, completed using reference TRBV19 and TRBJ2-5, is DGGITQSPKYLFRKEGQNVTLSCEQNLNHDAMYWYRQDPGQGLRLIYYSQIVNDFQKGDIAEGYSVSREKKESFPLTVTSAQKNPTAFYLCASSNQKQETQYFGPGTRLLVL.

In its sample, this clonotype was seen a few times. V is TRBV20-1 and J is TRBJ2-1, with 12 nucleotides matching TRBD2. Per germline, CDR1 DFQATT and CDR2 SNEGSKA (reference sequence). V shed 2 bases, J shed 2 bases, and the junction held 1 base outside the gene matches. The CDR3 length is 15 residues. In nucleotides, the CDR3 is TGCAGTGCTAGACGACTAGCGGGAGCCTACAATGAGCAGTTCTTC. Amino acids: CSARRLAGAYNEQFF.

The V call is TRBV3-1, the J call TRBJ2-2; 9 nucleotides align to TRBD2. After removal of 4 bases from V and 8 bases from J, the junction contained 8 bases not matched to a gene. The CDR3 is 15 residues long. Germline CDR1 is LGHDT and CDR2 is YNNKEL (reference sequence). In DNA, the CDR3 is TGTGCCAGCAGCCGTGGGACTAGCCTAAGGGGGGAGCTGTTTTTT. Amino acids: CASSRGTSLRGELFF.

This clonotype was found a few times. This chain links TRBV20-1 with TRBJ1-6; 7 bases are a match to TRBD1. Germline V lookup: CDR1 DFQATT, CDR2 SNEGSKA (reference sequence). Unmatched junction bases numbered 5, after V lost 2 bases and J lost 10 bases. This CDR3 has 13 amino acids. The CDR3 nucleotides are TGCAGTGCTAGAAAGGGGGCGCGGTCACCCCTCCACTTT. Translating it yields CSARKGARSPLHF.